This TCR beta chain originates from a study of blood T cell repertoires in COVID-19. Whole-study context: The United States, Italy and Spain were the sources of the acute and convalescent COVID-19 samples. PBMCs, B-cell-depleted T cells, or T cells were the source of the cDNA or gDNA that made up the material.

This clone was seen a few times. In the original analysis: Estimates of nucleated cell counts were drawn from the amplification of reference gene primers. The method was immunoSEQ multiplex PCR; TCRdb's version includes in-frame clones alone and lacks a portion of them. For V, J and clone size, that table is used; D and trimming come from the DNA. The sample has about 52,000 clones, around 86% seen once. V was cut by 3 bases and J by 7 bases, with 6 bases left in between. Germline CDR1 MDHEN, CDR2 SYDVKM. The CDR3 has 11 residues. V usage is TRBV28 and J usage is TRBJ1-1, with no clear D. The sequencing input was peripheral blood. The TCR was taken from a man between 65 and 80 years old with active COVID-19. The CDR3 DNA is TGTGCCAGCAGTTTTGAGCTTGAAGCTTTCTTT. Its translation: CASSFELEAFF.